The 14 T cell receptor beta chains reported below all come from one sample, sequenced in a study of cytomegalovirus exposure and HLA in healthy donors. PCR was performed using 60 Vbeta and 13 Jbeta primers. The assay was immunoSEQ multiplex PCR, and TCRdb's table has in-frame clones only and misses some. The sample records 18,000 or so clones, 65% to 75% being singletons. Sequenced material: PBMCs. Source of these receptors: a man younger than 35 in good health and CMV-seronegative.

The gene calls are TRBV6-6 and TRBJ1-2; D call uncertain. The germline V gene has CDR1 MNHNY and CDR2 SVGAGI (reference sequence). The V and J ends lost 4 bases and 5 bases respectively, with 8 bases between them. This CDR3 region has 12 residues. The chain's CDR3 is CASSSTEYGYTF. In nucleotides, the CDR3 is TGTGCCAGCAGTTCGACGGAGTATGGCTACACCTTC.

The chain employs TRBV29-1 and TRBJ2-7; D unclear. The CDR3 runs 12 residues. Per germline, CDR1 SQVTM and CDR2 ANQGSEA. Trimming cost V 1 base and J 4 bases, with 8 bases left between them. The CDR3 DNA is TGCAGCGTTGAAGGGCAGGCGTACGAGCAGTACTTC. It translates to CSVEGQAYEQYF.

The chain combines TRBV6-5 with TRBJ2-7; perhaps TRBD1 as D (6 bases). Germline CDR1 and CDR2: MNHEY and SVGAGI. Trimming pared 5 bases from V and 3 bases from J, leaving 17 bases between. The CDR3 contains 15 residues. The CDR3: CASSPYSGQDYEQYF. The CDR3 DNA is TGTGCCAGCAGTCCCTACTCGGGACAAGACTACGAGCAGTACTTC.

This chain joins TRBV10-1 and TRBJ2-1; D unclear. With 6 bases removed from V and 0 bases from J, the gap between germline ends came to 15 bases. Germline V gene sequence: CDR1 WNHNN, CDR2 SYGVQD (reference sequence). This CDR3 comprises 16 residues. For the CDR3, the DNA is TGCGCCAGCAGACCCCTCGGTGAGGACTCCTACAATGAGCAGTTCTTC. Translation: CASRPLGEDSYNEQFF.

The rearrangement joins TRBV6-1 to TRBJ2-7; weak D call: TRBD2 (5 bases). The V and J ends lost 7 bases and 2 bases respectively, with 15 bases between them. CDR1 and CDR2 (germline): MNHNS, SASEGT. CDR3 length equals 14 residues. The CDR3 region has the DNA TGTGCCAGCACCGTGGGTCGGGGAACCTACGAGCAGTACTTC. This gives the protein CASTVGRGTYEQYF.

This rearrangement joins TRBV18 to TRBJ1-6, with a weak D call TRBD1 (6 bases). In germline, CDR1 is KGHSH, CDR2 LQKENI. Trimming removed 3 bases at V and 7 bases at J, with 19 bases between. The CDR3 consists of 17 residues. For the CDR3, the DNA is TGTGCCAGCTCACCCTTCCCTTCTGCAGGGGCGAATTCACCCCTCCACTTT. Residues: CASSPFPSAGANSPLHF.

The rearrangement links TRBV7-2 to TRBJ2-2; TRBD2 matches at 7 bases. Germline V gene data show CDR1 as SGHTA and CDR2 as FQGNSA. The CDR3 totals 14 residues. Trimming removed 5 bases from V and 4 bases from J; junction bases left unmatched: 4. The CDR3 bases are TGTGCCAGCAGCGGACCGGGGGGCACCGGGGAGCTGTTTTTT. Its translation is CASSGPGGTGELFF.

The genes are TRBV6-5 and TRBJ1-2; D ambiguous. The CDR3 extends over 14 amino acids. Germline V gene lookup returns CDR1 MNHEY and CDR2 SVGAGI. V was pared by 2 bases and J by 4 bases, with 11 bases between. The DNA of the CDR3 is TGTGCCAGCAGTTACCAGACCGGGATCTATGGCTACACCTTC. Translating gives CASSYQTGIYGYTF.

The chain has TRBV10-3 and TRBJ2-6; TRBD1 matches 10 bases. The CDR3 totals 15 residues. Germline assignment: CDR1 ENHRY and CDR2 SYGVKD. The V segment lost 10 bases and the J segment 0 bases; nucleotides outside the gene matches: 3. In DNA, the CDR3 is TGTGCCACCGGACAGGGGGACTCTGGGGCCAACGTCCTGACTTTC. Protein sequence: CATGQGDSGANVLTF.

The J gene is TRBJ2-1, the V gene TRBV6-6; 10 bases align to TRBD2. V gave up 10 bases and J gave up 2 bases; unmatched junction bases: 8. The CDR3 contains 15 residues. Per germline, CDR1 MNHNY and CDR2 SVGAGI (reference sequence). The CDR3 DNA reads TGTGCCACGATGGGAGCGGGAGGGACCTACAATGAGCAGTTCTTC. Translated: CATMGAGGTYNEQFF.

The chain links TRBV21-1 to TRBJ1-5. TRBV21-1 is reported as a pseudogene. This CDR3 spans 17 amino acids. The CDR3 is CASSKGSGGESNQPQHF. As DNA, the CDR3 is TGTGCCAGCAGCAAAGGAAGCGGGGGCGAGAGCAATCAGCCCCAGCATTTT.

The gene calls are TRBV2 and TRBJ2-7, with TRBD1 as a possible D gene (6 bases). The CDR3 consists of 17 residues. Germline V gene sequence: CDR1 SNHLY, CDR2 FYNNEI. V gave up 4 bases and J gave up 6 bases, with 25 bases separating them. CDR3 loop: CASSVNVGGGRFIEQYF. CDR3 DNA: TGTGCCAGCAGTGTTAACGTAGGGGGTGGCCGGTTCATCGAGCAGTACTTC.

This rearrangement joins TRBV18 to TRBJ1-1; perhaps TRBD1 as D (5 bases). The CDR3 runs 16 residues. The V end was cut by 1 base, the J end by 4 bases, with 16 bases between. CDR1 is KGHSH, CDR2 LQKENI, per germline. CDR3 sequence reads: CASSPLVTELGTEAFF. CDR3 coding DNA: TGTGCCAGCTCACCACTTGTGACAGAGCTTGGCACTGAAGCTTTCTTT. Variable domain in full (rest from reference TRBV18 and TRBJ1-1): NAGVMQNPRHLVRRRGQEARLRCSPMKGHSHVYWYRQLPEEGLKFMVYLQKENIIDESGMPKERFSAEFPKEGPSILRIQQVVRGDSAAYFCASSPLVTELGTEAFFGQGTRLTVV.

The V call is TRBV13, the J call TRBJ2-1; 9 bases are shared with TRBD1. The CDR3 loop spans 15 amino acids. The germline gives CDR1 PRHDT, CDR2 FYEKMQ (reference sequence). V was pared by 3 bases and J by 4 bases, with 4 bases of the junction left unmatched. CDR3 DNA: TGTGCCAGCAGCTTTACCGGGACAGGGTACAATGAGCAGTTCTTC. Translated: CASSFTGTGYNEQFF.